This TCR beta chain originates from a study of T cell responses to AZD1222 COVID-19 vaccine. General observations from the study: Within unmutated variant regions lay the reported targets of nearly half of spike-specific TCRs. AZD1222 recipients seropositive at baseline numbered only 5 or 6.

Sequenced by immunoSEQ multiplex PCR; TCRdb stores in-frame clones only, minus some. This repertoire shows under 110,000 clones, about nine tenths found once; its top ten account for 6.5% to 10%. Points on this clone: Its antigen is still unknown.

The V and J ends lost 2 bases and 4 bases respectively, with 14 bases between them. Germline CDR1 is LGHDT and CDR2 is YNNKEL (reference sequence). The CDR3 contains 16 residues. The chain has TRBV3-1 (or the pseudogene TRBV3-2) and TRBJ1-4, with TRBD1 as a possible D gene (5 bases). The sequencing here drew on peripheral blood, taken 28 days after the second AZD1222 dose. The origin of this receptor is an adult who received the AZD1222 COVID-19 vaccine. CDR3 sequence reads: CASSQRGPADNEKLFF. CDR3 in DNA: TGTGCCAGCAGCCAACGGGGCCCCGCAGATAATGAAAAACTGTTTTTT.